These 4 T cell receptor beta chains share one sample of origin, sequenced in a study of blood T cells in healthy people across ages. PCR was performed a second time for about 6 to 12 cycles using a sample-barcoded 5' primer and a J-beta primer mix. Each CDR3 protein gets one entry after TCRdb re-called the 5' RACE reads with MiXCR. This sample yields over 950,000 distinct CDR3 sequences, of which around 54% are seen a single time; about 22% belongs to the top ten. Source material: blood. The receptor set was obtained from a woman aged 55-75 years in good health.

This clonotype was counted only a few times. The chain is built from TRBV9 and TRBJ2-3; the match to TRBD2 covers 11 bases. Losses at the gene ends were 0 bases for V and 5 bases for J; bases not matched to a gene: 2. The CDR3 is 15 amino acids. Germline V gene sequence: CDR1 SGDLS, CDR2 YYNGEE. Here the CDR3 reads CASSVGTSGRDTQYF. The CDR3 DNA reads TGTGCCAGCAGCGTAGGAACTAGCGGGAGAGATACGCAGTATTTT.

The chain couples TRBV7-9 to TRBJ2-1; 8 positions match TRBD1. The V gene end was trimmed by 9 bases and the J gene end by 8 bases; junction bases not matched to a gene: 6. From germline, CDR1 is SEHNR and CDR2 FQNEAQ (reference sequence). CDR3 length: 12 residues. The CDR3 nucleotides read TGTGCCAGTTTTAACAGGGGGGATGAGCAGTTCTTC. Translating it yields CASFNRGDEQFF.

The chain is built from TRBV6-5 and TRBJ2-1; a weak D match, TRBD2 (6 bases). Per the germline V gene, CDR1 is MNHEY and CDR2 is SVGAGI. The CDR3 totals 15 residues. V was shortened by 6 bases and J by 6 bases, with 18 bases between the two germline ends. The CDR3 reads CASRWTDRGSNEQFF. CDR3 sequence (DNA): TGTGCCAGCAGATGGACCGATCGGGGGAGCAATGAGCAGTTCTTC.

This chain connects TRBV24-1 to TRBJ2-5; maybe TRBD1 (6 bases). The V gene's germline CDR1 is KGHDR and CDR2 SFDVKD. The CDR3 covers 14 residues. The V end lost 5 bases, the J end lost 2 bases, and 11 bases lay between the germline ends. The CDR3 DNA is TGTGCCACCAGTGCCCCCGGACAGCAAGAGACCCAGTACTTC. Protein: CATSAPGQQETQYF.